One sample yielded the 19 T cell receptor beta chains listed below, sequenced in a study of a mutant IDH1 vaccine in newly diagnosed glioma. Profiling relied on immunoSEQ multiplex PCR, and the TCRdb table lists in-frame clones only, not all of them. The table shows roughly 16,000 clones, with roughly 85% occurring only once. As to time point: baseline, week 1 (first vaccination visit). This sample's treatment: pre-vaccination baseline after standard-of-care therapy. The sequences come from PBMCs, collected from a glioma patient treated with radiotherapy, temozolomide or both. These receptors originate from a man aged 40-49 years with glioma.

This clone has a single count. The gene calls are TRBV15 and TRBJ2-2; weak D call: TRBD2 (6 bases). CDR3 length equals 14 residues. Germline values: CDR1 LNHNV, CDR2 YYDKDF (reference sequence). V lost 4 bases to trimming and J lost 5 bases, with 11 bases between them. The CDR3 sequence is CATSKGRETGELFF. The CDR3 DNA reads TGTGCCACCAGCAAGGGACGGGAGACCGGGGAGCTGTTTTTT.

The J gene is TRBJ2-1, the V gene TRBV10-1, with 8 bases fitting TRBD1. This CDR3 is built from 15 residues. V shed 3 bases, J shed 9 bases, and the junction held 10 bases outside the gene matches. Germline CDR1 and CDR2: WNHNN and SYGVQD (reference sequence). This CDR3 is CASSDPRTGWSEQFF. CDR3 bases: TGCGCCAGCAGTGACCCTCGGACAGGGTGGAGTGAGCAGTTCTTC.

The chain uses TRBV4-1 and TRBJ1-2; 7 bases fit TRBD1. The CDR3 contains 16 residues. V lost 1 base and J lost 3; bases outside the gene matches: 8. Germline V gives CDR1 MGHRA, CDR2 YSYEKL. The CDR3 sequence: CASSQAAQGGHYGYTF. The CDR3 DNA follows: TGCGCCAGCAGCCAAGCCGCCCAGGGGGGACACTATGGCTACACCTTC.

The J gene is TRBJ2-7, the V gene TRBV21-1. TRBV21-1 is shown as a pseudogene. This CDR3 has 14 residues. The CDR3 nucleotides are TGTGCCAGCAGCCCCCCCGGACCGGATCGCGAGCAGTACGTC. Translated: CASSPPGPDREQYV.

This chain joins TRBV2 and TRBJ2-3, with D unclear. V lost 5 bases, J lost 0 bases, and 21 bases lay in between. The CDR3 totals 18 residues. The germline V gene encodes CDR1 SNHLY and CDR2 FYNNEI. The CDR3 nucleotides read TGTGCCAGCAGTCCAGCCGCTGGATATGGTTTAAGCACAGATACGCAGTATTTT. Translated: CASSPAAGYGLSTDTQYF. Variable domain in full (rest from reference TRBV2 and TRBJ2-3): EPEVTQTPSHQVTQMGQEVILRCVPISNHLYFYWYRQILGQKVEFLVSFYNNEISEKSEIFDDQFSVERPDGSNFTLKIRSTKLEDSAMYFCASSPAAGYGLSTDTQYFGPGTRLTVL.

The chain links TRBV11-3 to TRBJ2-5; D is perhaps TRBD1 (5 bases). Germline values: CDR1 SGHNT, CDR2 YENEEA. The CDR3 runs 13 residues. Trimming stripped 5 bases from V and 7 bases from J, with 14 bases between. CDR3 sequence (DNA): TGTGCCAGCAGCGGGGCCCCCACGGGGACCCAGTACTTC. It yields the protein CASSGAPTGTQYF.

This clone came up a few times. The rearrangement joins TRBV30 to TRBJ1-2; D remains unclear. The V gene lost 2 bases and the J gene lost 4 bases, with 5 bases spanning the gap. Germline CDR1 is GTSNPN and CDR2 is SVGIG (reference sequence). This CDR3 comprises 11 residues. The chain's CDR3 is CAWSTGYGYTF. The CDR3 DNA reads as TGTGCCTGGAGTACTGGCTATGGCTACACCTTC.

The V and J genes are TRBV7-2 and TRBJ2-1; TRBD2 aligns across 8 bases. The CDR3 contains 17 residues. V lost 6 bases to trimming and J lost 1 base; unmatched junction nucleotides: 11. Germline values: CDR1 SGHTA, CDR2 FQGNSA. CDR3 in amino acids: CASRNPRGGRSYNEQFF. DNA for the CDR3: TGTGCCAGCAGGAATCCCCGGGGCGGGAGGTCCTACAATGAGCAGTTCTTC.

This clone has only a few counts. The gene calls are TRBV13 and TRBJ2-3; 7 bases line up with TRBD2. Germline V gives CDR1 PRHDT, CDR2 FYEKMQ (reference sequence). Germline trimming cut 4 bases from V and 4 bases from J; bases unmatched to any gene: 11. This CDR3 is 16 amino acids long. The CDR3 sequence: CASSSAGGRRADTQYF. CDR3 DNA: TGTGCCAGCAGCTCCGCCGGCGGGAGACGGGCAGATACGCAGTATTTT.

CDR3: CASNSGQPYQETQYF. In DNA, the CDR3 is TGTGCCAGCAACTCGGGACAGCCGTACCAAGAGACCCAGTACTTC. The chain is built from TRBV9 and TRBJ2-5; 7 bases align to TRBD1. Germline-derived CDR1 and CDR2 are SGDLS and YYNGEE. The CDR3 runs 15 residues. With 6 bases clipped from V and 0 bases from J, the junction kept 8 bases outside the gene matches.

The chain uses TRBV15 and TRBJ1-4, with D possibly being TRBD1 (5 bases). The V end lost 2 bases, the J end lost 14 bases, and 18 bases lay between the germline ends. CDR3 length: 14 amino acids. Germline loops: CDR1 LNHNV, CDR2 YYDKDF (reference sequence). The CDR3 protein is CATSRPEQGRDLFF. Written as DNA, the CDR3 is TGTGCCACCAGCAGACCTGAGCAGGGCCGGGACCTGTTTTTT. Full variable domain (rest looked up from reference TRBV15 and TRBJ1-4): DAMVIQNPRYQVTQFGKPVTLSCSQTLNHNVMYWYQQKSSQAPKLLFHYYDKDFNNEADTPDNFQSRRPNTSFCFLDIRSPGLGDTAMYLCATSRPEQGRDLFFGSGTQLSVL.

This clone has only a few counts. The rearrangement uses TRBV18 and TRBJ1-3, with 7 bases identical to TRBD1. The CDR3 covers 18 residues. Per the germline V gene, CDR1 is KGHSH and CDR2 is LQKENI. The J segment lost 0 bases and the V segment lost 3 bases, leaving 11 bases of the junction unmatched. This CDR3 reads CASSPNAQGPISGNTIYF. In DNA form, the CDR3 reads TGTGCCAGCTCACCTAACGCACAGGGGCCGATCTCTGGAAACACCATATATTTT. Using reference TRBV18 and TRBJ1-3 for the parts outside the CDR3, the full variable domain is NAGVMQNPRHLVRRRGQEARLRCSPMKGHSHVYWYRQLPEEGLKFMVYLQKENIIDESGMPKERFSAEFPKEGPSILRIQQVVRGDSAAYFCASSPNAQGPISGNTIYFGEGSWLTVV.

The chain employs TRBV19 and TRBJ2-1; 11 nucleotides match TRBD1. J gave up 9 bases and V 1 base, and 5 bases lay outside the gene matches. The CDR3 sequence is 15 residues long. From germline, CDR1 is LNHDA and CDR2 SQIVND (reference sequence). The CDR3 is CASSIGDRGSVEQFF. The CDR3 coding sequence is TGTGCCAGTAGTATAGGGGACAGGGGGTCGGTTGAGCAGTTCTTC.

For this clone: One junction end does not reproduce the germline sequence, and a read error may be involved. The rearrangement uses TRBV13 and TRBJ2-3; 9 nucleotides match TRBD1. The CDR3 length is 14 residues. Germline V gene sequence: CDR1 PRHDT, CDR2 FYEKMQ (reference sequence). Here the CDR3 DNA reads TGTGCCAGCAGCTTAGGTGCAAGGGGGGACAGGGCAGTTTTT. It is translated as CASSLGARGDRAVF.

Here the CDR3 DNA reads TGTGCCAGCAGTGAAACGGGAGTTGGAGGGGGCAGGGCAACCACAGATACGCAGTATTTT. It specifies CASSETGVGGGRATTDTQYF. The chain employs TRBV6-1 and TRBJ2-3; D might be TRBD1 (7 bases). Per germline, CDR1 MNHNS and CDR2 SASEGT. The V end lost 2 bases, the J end lost 2 bases, and 26 bases lay between the germline ends. The CDR3 contains 20 residues.

The CDR3 spells CTGTTHNEQFF. DNA for the CDR3: TGCACCGGGACTACTCACAATGAGCAGTTCTTC. This rearrangement joins TRBV20-1 to TRBJ2-1; TRBD2 matches at 7 bases. Germline CDR1 is DFQATT and CDR2 is SNEGSKA (reference sequence). The CDR3 is 11 residues long.

This clone has only one observation. The chain couples TRBV29-1 to TRBJ2-3; TRBD1 matches at 7 bases. The germline V gene has CDR1 SQVTM and CDR2 ANQGSEA. There are 10 residues in the CDR3. Germline trimming cut 8 bases from V and 11 bases from J; bases unmatched to any gene: 7. CDR3 protein: CSTTTGLQYF. DNA for the CDR3: TGCAGCACTACGACAGGGCTGCAGTATTTT.

V usage is TRBV7-9 and J usage is TRBJ2-6; the D is unclear. CDR1 is SEHNR, CDR2 FQNEAQ, per germline (reference sequence). V lost 0 bases to trimming and J lost 0 bases, with 12 bases between them. The CDR3 sequence is 18 residues long. CDR3 nucleotides: TGTGCCAGCAGCTTAGCGCAACAGAACCCCTCTGGGGCCAACGTCCTGACTTTC. Translated: CASSLAQQNPSGANVLTF.

This chain connects TRBV4-1 to TRBJ2-5; 12 nucleotides line up with TRBD2. TRBJ2-7 explains the end of the DNA better; the J call may be wrong. From germline, CDR1 is MGHRA and CDR2 YSYEKL. The CDR3 runs 15 residues. CDR3 bases: TGCGCCAGCAGCCAAGATCTAGCGGGAGGGCGCGAGCAGTACTTC. This codes for CASSQDLAGGREQYF.